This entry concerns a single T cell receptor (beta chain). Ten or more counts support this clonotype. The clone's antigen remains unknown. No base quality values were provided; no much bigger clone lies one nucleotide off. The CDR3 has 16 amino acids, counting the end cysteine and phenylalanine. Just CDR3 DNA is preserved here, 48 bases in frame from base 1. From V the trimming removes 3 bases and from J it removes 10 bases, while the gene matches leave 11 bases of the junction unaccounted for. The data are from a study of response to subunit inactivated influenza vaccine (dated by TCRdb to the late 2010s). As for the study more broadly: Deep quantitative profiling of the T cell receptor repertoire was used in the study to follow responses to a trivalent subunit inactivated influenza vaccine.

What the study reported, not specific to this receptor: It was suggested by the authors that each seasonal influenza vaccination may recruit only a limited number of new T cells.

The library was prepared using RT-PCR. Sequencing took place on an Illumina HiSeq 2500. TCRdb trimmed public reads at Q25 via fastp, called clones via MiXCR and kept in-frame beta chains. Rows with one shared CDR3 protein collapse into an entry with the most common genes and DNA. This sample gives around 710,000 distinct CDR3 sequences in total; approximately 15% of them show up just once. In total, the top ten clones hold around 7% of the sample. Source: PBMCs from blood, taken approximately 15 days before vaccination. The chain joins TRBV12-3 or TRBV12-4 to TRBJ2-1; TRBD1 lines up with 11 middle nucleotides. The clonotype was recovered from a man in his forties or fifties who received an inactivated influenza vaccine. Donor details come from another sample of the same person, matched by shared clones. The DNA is TGTGCCAGCAGTTTGGGGGGCGGACAGGGGGCAAGAGAGCAGTTCTTC. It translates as CASSLGGGQGAREQFF.